The rows below give T cell receptor beta chains drawn from one sample of a study of CD8+CD57+ T cells in acquired aplastic anemia. TCRdb used MiXCR to reprocess the reads, holding one entry per CDR3 protein. Of about 200,000 distinct CDR3 sequences in the sample, around three fifths were seen once. Specimen: sorted CD4+, CD8+, or CD8+CD57+ T cells (not recorded which) from PBMCs. These receptors were collected from a human donor with aplastic anemia. Each CDR3 is given with its conserved first and last residue. The D gene is left open where the match is weak. Size tells how often a clone was seen (once, few, many) or the class of an expanded clone, and some rows leave it out.

TRBV29-1,TRBJ1-4,.,.,CSVEEGVGLFF,TGCAGCGTTGAGGAGGGGGTCGGACTGTTTTTT
TRBV2,TRBJ2-7,.,TRBD1,CASTGTGRSYEQYF,TGTGCCAGCACCGGGACAGGGAGGTCCTACGAGCAGTACTTC
TRBV19,TRBJ2-1,.,TRBD2,CASFPSGVSSYNEQFF,TGTGCCAGTTTCCCTAGCGGAGTTAGCTCCTACAATGAGCAGTTCTTC
TRBV18,TRBJ2-7,few,TRBD1,CASSRTYTGDACQQYF,TGTGCCAGCTCACGTACCTATACAGGGGACGCCTGCCAGCAGTACTTC
TRBV6-2/TRBV6-3,TRBJ1-1,.,.,CASSSRGEGPTEAFF,TGTGCCAGCAGTAGCCGAGGGGAGGGGCCCACTGAAGCTTTCTTT
TRBV5-1,TRBJ1-1,.,.,CASSLEGMNTEAFF,TGCGCCAGCAGCTTGGAGGGGATGAACACTGAAGCTTTCTTT
TRBV7-8,TRBJ1-4,.,.,CASGRRATNEKLFF,TGTGCCAGCGGGCGTCGAGCAACTAATGAAAAACTGTTTTTT
TRBV2,TRBJ2-3,few,.,CASSDGQTHTDTQYF,TGTGCCAGCAGTGATGGGCAGACCCACACAGATACGCAGTATTTT
TRBV10-3,TRBJ2-7,.,TRBD1,CASSLSGQGSYEQYF,TGTGCCAGCAGCCTCAGCGGACAGGGTTCCTACGAGCAGTACTTC
TRBV6-1,TRBJ1-2,many,.,CASGEQAYGYTF,TGTGCCAGCGGAGAACAGGCGTATGGCTACACCTTC
TRBV7-2,TRBJ2-1,once,TRBD1,CASSPTGHEQFF,TGTGCCAGCAGCCCGACAGGGCATGAGCAGTTCTTC
TRBV7-9,TRBJ2-7,.,TRBD1,CASRSRQGIHYEQYF,TGTGCCAGCAGATCCCGACAGGGCATTCATTACGAGCAGTACTTC
TRBV20-1,TRBJ2-7,.,TRBD2,CSVTGTSGGYWDEQYF,TGCAGTGTGACCGGGACTAGCGGGGGGTATTGGGACGAGCAGTACTTC
TRBV6-5,TRBJ2-7,few,.,CASSYSWASTFYEQYF,TGTGCCAGCAGTTACTCCTGGGCATCTACGTTTTACGAGCAGTACTTC
TRBV12-3/TRBV12-4,TRBJ1-5,.,.,CASRKGDQPQHF,TGTGCCAGCAGGAAGGGGGATCAGCCCCAGCATTTT
TRBV19,TRBJ2-1,.,TRBD2,CASTAGTNVNEQFF,TGTGCCAGTACTGCCGGGACTAACGTCAATGAGCAGTTCTTC
TRBV6-6,TRBJ2-3,.,.,CATSRGADTHYF,TGTGCCACCAGTCGGGGGGCAGATACGCACTATTTT
TRBV9,TRBJ2-3,many,.,CASSPHTGIGADTQYF,TGTGCCAGCAGCCCGCATACAGGGATTGGCGCAGATACGCAGTATTTT
TRBV25-1,TRBJ2-7,.,.,CASSEWVGHNYEQYF,TGTGCCAGCAGTGAATGGGTCGGACACAACTACGAGCAGTACTTC
TRBV20-1,TRBJ2-5,few,.,CSALRGETQYF,TGCAGTGCTCTCAGGGGAGAGACCCAGTACTTC
TRBV6-6,TRBJ2-7,once,.,CASTMGQPHSYEQYF,TGTGCCAGCACCATGGGGCAGCCGCACTCCTACGAGCAGTACTTC
TRBV15,TRBJ2-2,.,TRBD1,CATRTGTGDTGELFF,TGTGCCACAAGAACCGGGACAGGGGACACCGGGGAGCTGTTTTTT
TRBV7-9,TRBJ2-1,.,.,CASSLMEGSEQFF,TGTGCCAGCAGCTTAATGGAGGGGTCTGAGCAGTTCTTC
TRBV7-2,TRBJ1-5,.,.,CASSLAPGAGRDQPQHF,TGTGCCAGCAGCTTAGCGCCCGGGGCAGGGAGGGATCAGCCCCAGCATTTT
TRBV2,TRBJ2-7,.,.,CATTGPTSTFYEQYF,TGTGCCACCACAGGCCCCACGAGTACATTCTACGAGCAGTACTTC
TRBV7-2,TRBJ2-7,.,.,CASSLTRRDKVSYEQYF,TGTGCCAGCAGCTTAACCCGCCGGGACAAGGTCTCCTACGAGCAGTACTTC
TRBV29-1,TRBJ2-7,.,.,CSVGARGSYEQYF,TGCAGCGTTGGCGCCAGGGGCTCCTACGAGCAGTACTTC